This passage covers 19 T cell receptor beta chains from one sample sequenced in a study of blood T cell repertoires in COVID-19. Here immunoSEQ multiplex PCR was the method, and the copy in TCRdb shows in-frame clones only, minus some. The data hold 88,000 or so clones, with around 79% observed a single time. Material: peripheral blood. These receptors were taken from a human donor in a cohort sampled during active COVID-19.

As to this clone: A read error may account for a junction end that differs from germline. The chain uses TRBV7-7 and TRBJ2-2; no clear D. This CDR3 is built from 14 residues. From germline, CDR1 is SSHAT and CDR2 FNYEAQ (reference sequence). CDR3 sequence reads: CASSLNTDTGELFF. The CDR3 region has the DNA TGTGCTAGCAGCTTAAACACCGACACCGGGGAGCTGTTTTTT.

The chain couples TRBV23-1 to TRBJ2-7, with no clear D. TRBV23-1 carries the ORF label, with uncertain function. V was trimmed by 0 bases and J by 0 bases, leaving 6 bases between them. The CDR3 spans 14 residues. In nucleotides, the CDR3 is TGCGCCAGCAGTCAATCGTCTTGCTCCTACGAGCAGTACTTC. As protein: CASSQSSCSYEQYF.

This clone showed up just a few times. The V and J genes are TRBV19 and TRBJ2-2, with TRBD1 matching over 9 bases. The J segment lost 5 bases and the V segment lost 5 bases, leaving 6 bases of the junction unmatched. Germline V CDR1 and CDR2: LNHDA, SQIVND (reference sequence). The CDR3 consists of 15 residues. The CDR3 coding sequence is TGTGCCAGTAGTCGGGACAGGGTCGGGACCGGGGAGCTGTTTTTT. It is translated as CASSRDRVGTGELFF.

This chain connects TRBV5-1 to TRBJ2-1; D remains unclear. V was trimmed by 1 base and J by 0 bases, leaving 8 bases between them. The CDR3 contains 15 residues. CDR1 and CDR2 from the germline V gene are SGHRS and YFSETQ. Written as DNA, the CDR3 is TGCGCCAGCAGCTTGAGCAGCGCCTCCTACAATGAGCAGTTCTTC. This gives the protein CASSLSSASYNEQFF.

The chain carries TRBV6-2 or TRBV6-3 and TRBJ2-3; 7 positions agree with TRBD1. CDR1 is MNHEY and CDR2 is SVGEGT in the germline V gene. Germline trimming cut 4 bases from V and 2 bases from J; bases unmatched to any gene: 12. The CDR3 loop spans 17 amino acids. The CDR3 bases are TGTGCCAGCAGTTGGGGACAGCCGTCAGTTTTCACAGATACGCAGTATTTT. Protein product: CASSWGQPSVFTDTQYF.

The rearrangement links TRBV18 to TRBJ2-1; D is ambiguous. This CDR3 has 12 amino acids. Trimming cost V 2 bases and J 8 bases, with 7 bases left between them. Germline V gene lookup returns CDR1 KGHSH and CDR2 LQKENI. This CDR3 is CASSPVRYEQFF. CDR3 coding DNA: TGTGCCAGCTCACCAGTGAGATATGAGCAGTTCTTC.

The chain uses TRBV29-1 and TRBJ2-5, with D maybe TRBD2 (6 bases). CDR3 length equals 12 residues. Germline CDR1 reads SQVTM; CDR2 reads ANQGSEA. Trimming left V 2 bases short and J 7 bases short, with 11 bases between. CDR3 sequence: CSVEMGGGTQYF. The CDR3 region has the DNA TGCAGCGTTGAAATGGGAGGTGGGACCCAGTACTTC.

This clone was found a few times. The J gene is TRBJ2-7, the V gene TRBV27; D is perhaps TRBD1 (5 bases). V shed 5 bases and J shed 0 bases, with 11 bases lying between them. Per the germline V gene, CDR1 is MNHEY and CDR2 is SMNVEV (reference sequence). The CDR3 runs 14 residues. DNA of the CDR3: TGTGCCAGCAGTCCGTCCAGGGTCTCCTACGAGCAGTACTTC. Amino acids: CASSPSRVSYEQYF.

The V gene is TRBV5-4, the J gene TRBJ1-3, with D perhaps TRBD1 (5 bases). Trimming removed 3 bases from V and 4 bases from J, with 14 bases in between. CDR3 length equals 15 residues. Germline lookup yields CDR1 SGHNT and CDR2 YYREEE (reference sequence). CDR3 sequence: CASSSGSGGGNTIYF. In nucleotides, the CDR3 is TGTGCCAGCAGCTCCGGCTCGGGGGGAGGAAACACCATATATTTT. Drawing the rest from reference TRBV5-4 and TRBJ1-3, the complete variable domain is ETGVTQSPTHLIKTRGQQVTLRCSSQSGHNTVSWYQQALGQGPQFIFQYYREEENGRGNFPPRFSGLQFPNYSSELNVNALELDDSALYLCASSSGSGGGNTIYFGEGSWLTVV.

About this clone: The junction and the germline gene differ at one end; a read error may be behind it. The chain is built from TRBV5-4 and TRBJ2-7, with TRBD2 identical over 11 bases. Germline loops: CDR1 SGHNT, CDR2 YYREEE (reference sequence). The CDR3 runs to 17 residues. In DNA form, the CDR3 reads TGTGCCAGCAGCCCGGGGCCGGGGACTAGCGGCTCCTACGGGCAGTACTTC. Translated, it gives CASSPGPGTSGSYGQYF.

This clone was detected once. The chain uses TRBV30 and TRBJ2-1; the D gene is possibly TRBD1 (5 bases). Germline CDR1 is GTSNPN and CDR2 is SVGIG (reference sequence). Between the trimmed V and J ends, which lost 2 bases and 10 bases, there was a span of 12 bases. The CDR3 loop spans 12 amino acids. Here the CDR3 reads CAWSLPAGEQFF. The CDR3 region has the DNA TGTGCCTGGAGTCTCCCGGCAGGGGAGCAGTTCTTC.

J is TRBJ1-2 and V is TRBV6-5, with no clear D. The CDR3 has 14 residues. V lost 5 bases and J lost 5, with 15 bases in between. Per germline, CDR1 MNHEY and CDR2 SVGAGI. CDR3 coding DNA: TGTGCCAGCAGTCTCGGGGTTCCTGCTTATGGCTACACCTTC. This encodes CASSLGVPAYGYTF.

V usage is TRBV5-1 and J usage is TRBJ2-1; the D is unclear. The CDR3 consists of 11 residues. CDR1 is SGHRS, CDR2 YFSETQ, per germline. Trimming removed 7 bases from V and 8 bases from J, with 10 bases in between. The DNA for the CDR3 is TGCGCCAGCCGACACGGCGATGAGCAGTTCTTC. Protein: CASRHGDEQFF.

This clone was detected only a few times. CDR3 sequence reads: CASSPGTVSYEQYF. CDR3 coding DNA: TGTGCCAGCTCCCCCGGGACAGTTTCCTACGAGCAGTACTTC. The chain recombines TRBV18 with TRBJ2-7; 7 nucleotides line up with TRBD1. Germline CDR1 is KGHSH and CDR2 is LQKENI. The CDR3 is 14 residues long. The trim removed 6 bases at V and 1 base at J, leaving 6 bases unmatched.

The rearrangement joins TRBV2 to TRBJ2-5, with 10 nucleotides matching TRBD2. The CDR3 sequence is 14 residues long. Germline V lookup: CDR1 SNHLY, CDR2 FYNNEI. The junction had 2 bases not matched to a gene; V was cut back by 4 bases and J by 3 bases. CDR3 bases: TGTGCCAGCAGTGGGGGACTAGCGAAAGAGACCCAGTACTTC. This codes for CASSGGLAKETQYF.

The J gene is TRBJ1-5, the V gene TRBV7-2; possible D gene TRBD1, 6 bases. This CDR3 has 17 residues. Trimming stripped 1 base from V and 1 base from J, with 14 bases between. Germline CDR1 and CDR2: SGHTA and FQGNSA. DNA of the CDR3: TGTGCCAGCAGCTTAGTGGTCGACAGGTACAGCAATCAGCCCCAGCATTTT. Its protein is CASSLVVDRYSNQPQHF. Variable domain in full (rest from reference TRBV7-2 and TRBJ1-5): GAGVSQSPSNKVTEKGKDVELRCDPISGHTALYWYRQSLGQGLEFLIYFQGNSAPDKSGLPSDRFSAERTGGSVSTLTIQRTQQEDSAVYLCASSLVVDRYSNQPQHFGDGTRLSIL.

CDR3 DNA: TGTGCCAGCAGTTACTGGGGGGGTGAAGCTTTCTTT. Amino acid sequence: CASSYWGGEAFF. V gene TRBV6-2 or TRBV6-3 combines with J gene TRBJ1-1, with D possibly TRBD1 on 5 matching bases. Trimming took off 1 base at V and 7 bases at J, with 7 bases between the two ends. This CDR3 contains 12 residues. Germline CDR1 is MNHEY and CDR2 is SVGEGT.

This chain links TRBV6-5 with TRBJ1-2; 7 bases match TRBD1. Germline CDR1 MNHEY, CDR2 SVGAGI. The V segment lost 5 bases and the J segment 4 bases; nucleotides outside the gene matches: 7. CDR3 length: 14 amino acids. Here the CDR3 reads CASSTPTGLYGYTF. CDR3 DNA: TGTGCCAGCAGTACGCCGACAGGGCTCTATGGCTACACCTTC.

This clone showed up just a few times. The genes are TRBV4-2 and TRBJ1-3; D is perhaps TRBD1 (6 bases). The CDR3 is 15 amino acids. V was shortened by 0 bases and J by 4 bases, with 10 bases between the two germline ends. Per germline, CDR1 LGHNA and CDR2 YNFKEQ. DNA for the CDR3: TGTGCCAGCAGCCAAGATCGGGACACAGGAAACACCATATATTTT. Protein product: CASSQDRDTGNTIYF.